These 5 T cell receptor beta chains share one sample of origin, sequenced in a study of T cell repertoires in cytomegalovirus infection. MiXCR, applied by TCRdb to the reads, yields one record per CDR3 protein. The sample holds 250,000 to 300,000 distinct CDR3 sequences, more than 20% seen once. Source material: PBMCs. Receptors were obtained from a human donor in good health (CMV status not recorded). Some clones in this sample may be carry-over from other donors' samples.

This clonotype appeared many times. Here the CDR3 reads CASSLGTTVLDEQFF. CDR3 bases: TGTGCCAGCAGCCTCGGGACTACCGTCTTGGATGAGCAGTTCTTC. The rearrangement uses TRBV6-1 and TRBJ2-1; 7 nucleotides match TRBD2. The germline V gene has CDR1 MNHNS and CDR2 SASEGT. J lost 8 bases, V lost 6 bases, and 13 bases had no gene match. This CDR3 is built from 15 residues.

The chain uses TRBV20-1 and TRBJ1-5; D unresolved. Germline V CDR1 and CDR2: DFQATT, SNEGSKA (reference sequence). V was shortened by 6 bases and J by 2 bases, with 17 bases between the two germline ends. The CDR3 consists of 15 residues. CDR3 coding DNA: TGCAGTGCCCTACCGGATGCACACCGCAATCAGCCCCAGCATTTT. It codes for CSALPDAHRNQPQHF.

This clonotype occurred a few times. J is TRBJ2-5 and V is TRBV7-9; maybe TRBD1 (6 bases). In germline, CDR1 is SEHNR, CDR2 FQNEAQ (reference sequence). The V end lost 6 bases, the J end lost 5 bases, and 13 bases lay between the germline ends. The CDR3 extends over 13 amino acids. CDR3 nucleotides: TGTGCCAGCAGTTCAGGGGTCGCCGAGACCCAGTACTTC. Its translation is CASSSGVAETQYF.

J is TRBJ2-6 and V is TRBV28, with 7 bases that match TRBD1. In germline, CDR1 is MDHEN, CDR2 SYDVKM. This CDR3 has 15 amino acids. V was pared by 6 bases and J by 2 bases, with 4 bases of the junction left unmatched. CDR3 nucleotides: TGTGCCAGCAGGCAAGACAGGGCTGGGGCCAACGTCCTGACTTTC. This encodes CASRQDRAGANVLTF.

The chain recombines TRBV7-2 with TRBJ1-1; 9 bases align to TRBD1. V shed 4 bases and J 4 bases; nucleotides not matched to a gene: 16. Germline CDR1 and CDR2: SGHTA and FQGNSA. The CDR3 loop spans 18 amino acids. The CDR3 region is CASSYTGGLGLDSTEAFF. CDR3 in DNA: TGTGCCAGCAGCTATACAGGGGGCTTAGGCCTGGATTCCACTGAAGCTTTCTTT.